Listed below are T cell receptor beta chains from one sample, sequenced in a study of shared clonotypes between healthy human individuals. Clones were read by immunoSEQ multiplex PCR, and TCRdb kept only the in-frame ones, dropping some. The sample consists of about 960,000 clones, 76% of them appearing once. Sample: memory CD4+ T cells sorted from blood. These receptors came from a man between 18 and 29 years old in good health. Both conserved end residues are trimmed from each CDR3.

V gene: TRBV5-4; J gene: TRBJ2-7; CDR3 protein: ASSSRTSGAQSEQY
V gene: TRBV28; J gene: TRBJ1-4; CDR3 protein: ASRPGLSNEKLF
V gene: TRBV30; J gene: TRBJ2-1; CDR3 protein: AWSVGPAGVFYNEQF
V gene: TRBV29-1; J gene: TRBJ2-7; CDR3 protein: SVEARGTRYEQY
V gene: TRBV30; J gene: TRBJ1-5; CDR3 protein: AWRRQGGDNQPQH
V gene: TRBV5-1; J gene: TRBJ2-2; CDR3 protein: ASSLSANTGELF
V gene: TRBV6-1; J gene: TRBJ1-5; CDR3 protein: ASGGTQRGNQPQH
V gene: TRBV5-1; J gene: TRBJ2-7; CDR3 protein: ASSFAGTYEQY
V gene: TRBV5-3; J gene: TRBJ2-7; CDR3 protein: ARSYEQY
V gene: TRBV7-9; J gene: TRBJ1-1; CDR3 protein: ASSWGSLNTEAF
V gene: TRBV2; J gene: TRBJ2-2; CDR3 protein: ASSSRDRRGTGELF
V gene: TRBV7-2; J gene: TRBJ2-5; CDR3 protein: ASSLSSGRAQETQY
V gene: TRBV9; J gene: TRBJ2-6; CDR3 protein: ASSGLLSGANVLT
V gene: TRBV5-1; J gene: TRBJ1-6; CDR3 protein: ASSLDRDISYNSPLH
V gene: TRBV30; J gene: TRBJ2-1; CDR3 protein: AWSAGTSYNEQF
V gene: TRBV5-4; J gene: TRBJ2-2; CDR3 protein: ASSPGGGRNTGELF
V gene: TRBV7-9; J gene: TRBJ1-4; CDR3 protein: ASSARQSANEKLF
V gene: TRBV11-2; J gene: TRBJ2-3; CDR3 protein: ASSLAPSSAPG
V gene: TRBV19; J gene: TRBJ2-7; CDR3 protein: ASSIGVGEQY
V gene: TRBV10-3; J gene: TRBJ1-5; CDR3 protein: AISAIGGNQPQH
V gene: TRBV5-1; J gene: TRBJ1-6; CDR3 protein: ASSTGQDNSPLH
V gene: TRBV28; J gene: TRBJ2-2; CDR3 protein: ASSLLEIGELF
V gene: TRBV7-8; J gene: TRBJ2-5; CDR3 protein: ASSSNLPRETQY
V gene: TRBV7-3; J gene: TRBJ1-1; CDR3 protein: ASKNRGTEAF
V gene: TRBV10-1; J gene: TRBJ2-2; CDR3 protein: ASSAGTANTGELF
V gene: TRBV4-1; J gene: TRBJ1-4; CDR3 protein: ASSQNRPTGGWENEKLF
V gene: TRBV11-2; J gene: TRBJ2-7; CDR3 protein: ASSLGLADYEQY
V gene: TRBV28; J gene: TRBJ2-7; CDR3 protein: ASSSTGPEQY
V gene: TRBV6-1; J gene: TRBJ1-2; CDR3 protein: ASTMTANYGYT
V gene: TRBV30; J gene: TRBJ2-1; CDR3 protein: AWSQNLYNEQF
V gene: TRBV2; J gene: TRBJ2-2; CDR3 protein: ASRWTSGNTGELF
V gene: TRBV6-1; J gene: TRBJ1-5; CDR3 protein: ASRGLGQIQH
V gene: TRBV7-2; J gene: TRBJ1-5; CDR3 protein: ASSLDRGADQPQH
V gene: TRBV10-3; J gene: TRBJ2-3; CDR3 protein: AISEGLAAVDTQY
V gene: TRBV28; J gene: TRBJ1-5; CDR3 protein: ASSGAGVVHQPQH
V gene: TRBV18; J gene: TRBJ2-3; CDR3 protein: ASSPPGLAGVDTQY
V gene: TRBV10-2; J gene: TRBJ2-3; CDR3 protein: ASSVRTRTTDTQY
V gene: TRBV30; J gene: TRBJ1-2; CDR3 protein: AWRERLSPNYGYT
V gene: TRBV11-2; J gene: TRBJ2-3; CDR3 protein: ASSLGQGATDTQY
V gene: TRBV27; J gene: TRBJ1-1; CDR3 protein: ASSLSGRAF